This record covers a single T cell receptor (beta chain). The V gene end was trimmed by 2 bases and the J gene end by 6 bases; junction bases not matched to a gene: 1. Per germline, CDR1 MNHEY and CDR2 SMNVEV (reference sequence). This CDR3 contains 14 residues. Single viable CD3+CD4+CD8-CD45RO+ cells were sorted as the memory CD4+ T cells. The record originates from a study of memory CD4+ T cells and cytomegalovirus serostatus. Data came from immunoSEQ multiplex PCR; TCRdb stores just in-frame clones and leaves some out. The sample has 50,000 to 70,000 clones; 70% to 80% are singletons. V and J are TRBV27 and TRBJ1-1, with TRBD1 identical over 12 bases. What was sequenced was memory CD4+ T cells from blood. This clonotype was sampled from an adult in good health and CMV-seropositive. The CDR3 sequence: CASSLGTGGAEAFF. The CDR3 nucleotides are TGTGCCAGCAGTTTAGGGACAGGGGGCGCTGAAGCTTTCTTT.